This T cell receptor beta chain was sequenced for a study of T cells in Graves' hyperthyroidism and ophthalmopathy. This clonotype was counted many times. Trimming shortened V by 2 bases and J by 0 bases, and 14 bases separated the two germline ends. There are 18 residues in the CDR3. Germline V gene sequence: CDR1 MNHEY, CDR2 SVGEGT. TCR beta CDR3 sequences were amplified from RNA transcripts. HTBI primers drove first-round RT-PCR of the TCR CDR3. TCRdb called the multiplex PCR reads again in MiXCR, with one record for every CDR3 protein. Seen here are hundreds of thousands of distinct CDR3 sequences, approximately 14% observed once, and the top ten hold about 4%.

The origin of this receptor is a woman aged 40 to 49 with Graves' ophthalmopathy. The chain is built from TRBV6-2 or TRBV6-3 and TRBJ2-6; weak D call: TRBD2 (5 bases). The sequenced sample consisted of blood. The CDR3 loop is CASSYEGEPFSGANVLTF. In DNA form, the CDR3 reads TGTGCCAGCAGTTACGAGGGAGAGCCATTCTCTGGGGCCAACGTCCTGACTTTC.